One T cell receptor beta chain is described in this entry. No antigen is known for it. The sample is drawn from a study of cytomegalovirus exposure and HLA in healthy donors. The CDR3 covers 12 residues. Trimming cost V 5 bases and J 4 bases, with 7 bases left between them. Germline V gene sequence: CDR1 MNHEY, CDR2 SVGAGI. Overall study findings and caveats: In a later analysis, most CMV-associated TCR beta chains appeared HLA-restricted. There were some V segments, including TRBV6-2 and TRBV6-3, excluded as indistinguishable. Common viral pathogens seemed, in a later analysis, to connect with several of the most significant clusters. In a later analysis, TCR beta V- and J-gene trimming was associated with a missense DCLRE1C variant.

It was with 60 Vbeta and 13 Jbeta primers that the PCR ran. The data were produced by immunoSEQ multiplex PCR, yet TCRdb's version contains in-frame clones alone and is incomplete. In the table there are over 65,000 clones, 70% to 85% of which are singletons. The origin of this receptor is a woman between 40 and 55 years old in good health and CMV-seronegative. Sequenced: PBMCs. The chain recombines TRBV6-5 with TRBJ2-3; D call uncertain. CDR3 residues: CASSGPADTQYF. The CDR3 nucleotides read TGTGCCAGCAGTGGTCCAGCAGATACGCAGTATTTT.